These 5 T cell receptor beta chains were all obtained from the same sample, sequenced in a study of graft-versus-host responses after intestinal transplantation. Some clones are missing from TCRdb's copy, which holds only in-frame ones; the method was immunoSEQ multiplex PCR. The sample holds about 17,000 clones, 38% seen once. Plates contained approximately 200,000 CFSE-labeled responder cells and approximately 200,000 irradiated, violet-dye-labeled stimulator cells. Sequences were derived from alloreactive CD8+ T cells from a mixed lymphocyte reaction culture, sampled before intestinal transplant. The subset: CFSE-low proliferating T cells sorted from approximately 6-day pre-transplant mixed lymphocyte reaction (GvH or HvG direction). Every receptor here comes from a human patient who received an intestinal transplant.

The genes are TRBV4-1 and TRBJ2-7; tentative D call: TRBD1 (5 bases). This CDR3 comprises 15 residues. Germline values: CDR1 MGHRA, CDR2 YSYEKL. Trimming stripped 4 bases from V and 6 bases from J, with 19 bases between. CDR3 amino acids: CASSLPWGRQSEQYF. In DNA, the CDR3 is TGCGCCAGCAGCCTTCCCTGGGGCCGGCAAAGCGAGCAGTACTTC.

The J gene is TRBJ1-2, the V gene TRBV4-2; TRBD1 matches 12 bases. Per germline, CDR1 LGHNA and CDR2 YNFKEQ. The CDR3 length is 16 residues. Trimming removed 4 bases from V and 4 bases from J; junction bases left unmatched: 7. The CDR3 loop reads CASSPRDRGLVYGYTF. The DNA for the CDR3 is TGTGCCAGCAGCCCCCGGGACAGGGGGCTTGTCTATGGCTACACCTTC.

The rearrangement joins TRBV6-8 to TRBJ2-2; D remains unclear. Germline assignment: CDR1 MNHGY and CDR2 SAAAGT. V lost 0 bases, J lost 6 bases, and 5 bases lay in between. This CDR3 comprises 13 residues. CDR3: CASSYSVSGELFF. CDR3 nucleotide sequence: TGTGCCAGCAGTTACTCGGTGTCCGGGGAGCTGTTTTTT.

The chain employs TRBV5-4 and TRBJ2-6; no definite D call. The germline V gene encodes CDR1 SGHNT and CDR2 YYREEE (reference sequence). V shed 2 bases and J shed 1 base, with 4 bases lying between them. The CDR3 totals 14 residues. The CDR3 protein is CASSLGSGANVLTF. The CDR3 DNA reads as TGTGCCAGCAGCTTAGGGTCTGGGGCCAACGTCCTGACTTTC.

In this sample, this clone turned up a few times. J is TRBJ2-1 and V is TRBV5-1; no clear D. The CDR3 length is 13 residues. Trimming took off 3 bases at V and 6 bases at J, with 10 bases between the two ends. Germline V CDR1 and CDR2: SGHRS, YFSETQ. The CDR3 bases are TGCGCCAGCAGCTGGACGACGGGCAATGAGCAGTTCTTC. It yields the protein CASSWTTGNEQFF.